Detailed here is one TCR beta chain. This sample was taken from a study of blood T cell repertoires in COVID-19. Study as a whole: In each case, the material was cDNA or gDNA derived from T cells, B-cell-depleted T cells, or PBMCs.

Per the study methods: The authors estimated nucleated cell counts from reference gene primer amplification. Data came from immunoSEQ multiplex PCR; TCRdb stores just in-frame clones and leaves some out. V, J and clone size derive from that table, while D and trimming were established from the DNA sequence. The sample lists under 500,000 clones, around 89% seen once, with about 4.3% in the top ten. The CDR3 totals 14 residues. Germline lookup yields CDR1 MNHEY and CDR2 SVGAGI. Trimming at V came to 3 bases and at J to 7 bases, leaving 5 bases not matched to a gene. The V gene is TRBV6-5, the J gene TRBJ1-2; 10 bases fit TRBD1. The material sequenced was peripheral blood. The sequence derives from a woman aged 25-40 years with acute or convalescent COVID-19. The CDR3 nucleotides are TGTGCCAGCAGTTATGGGACAGGGGCTAGTGGCTACACCTTC. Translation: CASSYGTGASGYTF.